These T cell receptor beta chains were read from a single sample in a study of blood T cell repertoires in COVID-19. Sequencing used immunoSEQ multiplex PCR; TCRdb keeps in-frame clones, though not all of them. This table holds 100,000 or so clones, less than 90% found once. Input material: peripheral blood. The receptor set was obtained from a man in his 60s with acute or convalescent COVID-19. CDR3s include the opening cysteine and the closing phenylalanine or tryptophan. The D gene is left open where the match is weak. Size is stated for part of the rows, as once, few or many counts, or as a class when the clone is expanded.

D gene: NA; clone size: NA; V gene: TRBV10-3; J gene: TRBJ1-1; CDR3 protein: CAIRVTTGMNTEAFF; CDR3 DNA: TGTGCCATCAGAGTTACAACAGGGATGAACACTGAAGCTTTCTTT
D gene: TRBD1; clone size: NA; V gene: TRBV6-1; J gene: TRBJ1-2; CDR3 protein: CASSELWTGNYGYTF; CDR3 DNA: TGTGCCAGCAGTGAATTATGGACAGGGAACTATGGCTACACCTTC
D gene: NA; clone size: NA; V gene: TRBV11-3; J gene: TRBJ2-5; CDR3 protein: CASSSQGETQYF; CDR3 DNA: TGTGCCAGCAGCTCGCAGGGGGAGACCCAGTACTTC
D gene: NA; clone size: NA; V gene: TRBV5-1; J gene: TRBJ2-2; CDR3 protein: CASMTAPNTGELFF; CDR3 DNA: TGCGCCAGCATGACAGCCCCGAACACCGGGGAGCTGTTTTTT
D gene: TRBD1; clone size: few; V gene: TRBV4-2; J gene: TRBJ2-1; CDR3 protein: CASSQDGQGWDEQFF; CDR3 DNA: TGTGCCAGCAGCCAAGATGGACAGGGGTGGGATGAGCAGTTCTTC
D gene: NA; clone size: few; V gene: TRBV2; J gene: TRBJ1-6; CDR3 protein: CASRPVGGPPLHF; CDR3 DNA: TGTGCCAGCCGGCCTGTGGGGGGTCCACCCCTCCACTTT
D gene: TRBD1; clone size: NA; V gene: TRBV5-1; J gene: TRBJ1-3; CDR3 protein: CASSLAGQGAGNTIYF; CDR3 DNA: TGCGCCAGCAGCTTGGCAGGACAGGGTGCTGGAAACACCATATATTTT
D gene: TRBD2; clone size: NA; V gene: TRBV13; J gene: TRBJ2-3; CDR3 protein: CASSSSGLAGGPVTDTQYF; CDR3 DNA: TGTGCCAGCAGCTCCTCAGGACTAGCGGGGGGGCCGGTAACAGATACGCAGTATTTT
D gene: TRBD1; clone size: NA; V gene: TRBV5-4; J gene: TRBJ2-1; CDR3 protein: CASNTPQGLGEQFF; CDR3 DNA: TGTGCCAGCAACACACCACAGGGGCTGGGTGAGCAGTTCTTC
D gene: NA; clone size: NA; V gene: TRBV5-1; J gene: TRBJ1-6; CDR3 protein: CASSLANRASSPLHF; CDR3 DNA: TGCGCCAGCAGCTTGGCAAACAGGGCGAGTTCACCCCTCCACTTT
D gene: NA; clone size: NA; V gene: TRBV6-6; J gene: TRBJ2-7; CDR3 protein: CASGGGYEQYF; CDR3 DNA: TGTGCCAGCGGGGGCGGCTACGAGCAGTACTTC